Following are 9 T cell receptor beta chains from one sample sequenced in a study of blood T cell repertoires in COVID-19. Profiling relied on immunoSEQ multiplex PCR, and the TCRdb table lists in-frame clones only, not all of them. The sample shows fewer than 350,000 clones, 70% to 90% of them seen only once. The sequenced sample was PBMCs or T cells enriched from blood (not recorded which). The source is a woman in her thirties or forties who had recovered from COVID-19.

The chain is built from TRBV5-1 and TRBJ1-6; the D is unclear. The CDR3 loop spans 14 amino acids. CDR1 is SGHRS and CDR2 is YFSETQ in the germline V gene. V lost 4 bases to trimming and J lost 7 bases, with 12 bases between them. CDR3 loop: CASSVEQLNSPLHF. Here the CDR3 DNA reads TGCGCCAGCAGCGTCGAACAGTTAAATTCACCCCTCCACTTT.

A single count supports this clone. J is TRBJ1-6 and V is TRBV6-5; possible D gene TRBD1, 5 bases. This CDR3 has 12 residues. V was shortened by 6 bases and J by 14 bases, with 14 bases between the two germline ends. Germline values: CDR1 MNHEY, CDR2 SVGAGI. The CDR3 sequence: CASRLQGTSLHF. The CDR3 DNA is TGTGCCAGCAGACTTCAGGGAACATCCCTCCACTTT.

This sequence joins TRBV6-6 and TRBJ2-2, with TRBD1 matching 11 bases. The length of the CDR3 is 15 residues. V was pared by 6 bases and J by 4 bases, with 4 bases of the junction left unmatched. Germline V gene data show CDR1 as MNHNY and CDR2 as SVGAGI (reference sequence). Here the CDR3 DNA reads TGTGCCAGCAGGCGGGGACAGGGGGGCACCGGGGAGCTGTTTTTT. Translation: CASRRGQGGTGELFF.

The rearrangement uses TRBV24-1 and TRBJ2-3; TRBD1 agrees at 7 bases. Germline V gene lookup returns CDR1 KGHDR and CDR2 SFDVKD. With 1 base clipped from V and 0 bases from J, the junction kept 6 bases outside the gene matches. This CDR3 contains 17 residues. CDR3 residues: CATSDLHRGLSTDTQYF. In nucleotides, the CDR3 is TGTGCCACCAGTGATTTACACAGGGGCCTTAGCACAGATACGCAGTATTTT.

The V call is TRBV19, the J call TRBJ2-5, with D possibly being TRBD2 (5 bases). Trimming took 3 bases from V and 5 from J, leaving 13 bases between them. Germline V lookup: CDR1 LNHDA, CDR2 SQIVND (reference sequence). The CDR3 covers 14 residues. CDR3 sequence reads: CASSMSLVDETQYF. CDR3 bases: TGTGCCAGTAGTATGTCACTAGTGGACGAGACCCAGTACTTC.

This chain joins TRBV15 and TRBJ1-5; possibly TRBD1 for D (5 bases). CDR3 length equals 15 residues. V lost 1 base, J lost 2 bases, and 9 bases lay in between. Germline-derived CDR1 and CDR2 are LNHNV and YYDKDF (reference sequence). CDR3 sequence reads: CATSRARGGNQPQHF. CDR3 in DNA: TGTGCCACCAGCAGAGCCCGGGGGGGCAATCAGCCCCAGCATTTT.

CDR3 region: CASSIQETQYF. The DNA of the CDR3 is TGTGCCAGCAGTATACAAGAGACCCAGTACTTC. This sequence joins TRBV2 and TRBJ2-5, with D uncertain. CDR1 and CDR2 from the germline V gene are SNHLY and FYNNEI. The CDR3 contains 11 residues. The V end was cut by 5 bases, the J end by 2 bases, with 3 bases between.

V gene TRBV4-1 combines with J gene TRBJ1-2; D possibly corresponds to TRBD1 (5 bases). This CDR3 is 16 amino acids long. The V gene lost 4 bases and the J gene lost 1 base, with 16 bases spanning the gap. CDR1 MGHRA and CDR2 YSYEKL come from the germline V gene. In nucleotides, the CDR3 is TGCGCCAGCAGCCTCATTTGGGTCGGGGGTAACTATGGCTACACCTTC. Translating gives CASSLIWVGGNYGYTF.

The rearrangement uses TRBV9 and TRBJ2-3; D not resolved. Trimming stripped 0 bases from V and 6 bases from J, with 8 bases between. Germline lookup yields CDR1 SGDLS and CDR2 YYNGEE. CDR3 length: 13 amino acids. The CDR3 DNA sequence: TGTGCCAGCAGCGTAGATCGGGTGGATACGCAGTATTTT. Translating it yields CASSVDRVDTQYF.